The 21 T cell receptor beta chains below were found in one sample sequenced in a study of cytomegalovirus exposure and HLA in healthy donors. 60 Vbeta and 13 Jbeta primers were used in PCR. Some clones are missing from TCRdb's copy, which holds only in-frame ones; the method was immunoSEQ multiplex PCR. The profile shows about 200,000 clones, roughly 80% of them singletons. The sequencing input was PBMCs. These TCRs come from a man aged 25 to 45 in good health and CMV-seronegative.

The genes are TRBV5-1 and TRBJ2-7; 7 bases line up with TRBD1. V shed 0 bases, J shed 5 bases, and the junction held 5 bases outside the gene matches. The CDR3 has 14 residues. Germline V gene data show CDR1 as SGHRS and CDR2 as YFSETQ. This chain's CDR3 is CASSLERQGNEQYF. The CDR3 DNA reads TGCGCCAGCAGCTTGGAAAGACAGGGCAACGAGCAGTACTTC.

This clone was seen once. The chain is built from TRBV5-1 and TRBJ2-7, with 8 bases that match TRBD1. The CDR3 sequence is 14 residues long. The V and J ends lost 5 bases and 2 bases, in that order; junction bases with no gene match: 6. CDR1 and CDR2 from the germline V gene are SGHRS and YFSETQ. CDR3 protein: CASRPGQDTYEQYF. The CDR3 nucleotides read TGCGCCAGCAGACCGGGACAGGATACCTACGAGCAGTACTTC.

The genes are TRBV29-1 and TRBJ2-7; D call uncertain. CDR1 SQVTM and CDR2 ANQGSEA come from the germline V gene. The CDR3 length is 13 residues. Deletions cut 8 bases from V and 3 bases from J, with 17 bases between. CDR3 sequence (DNA): TGCAGCACCTCTGGCGGAGTGGGCTACGAGCAGTACTTC. Its protein product is CSTSGGVGYEQYF.

The V gene is TRBV7-3, the J gene TRBJ2-1; D perhaps matches TRBD2 (6 bases). This CDR3 has 15 residues. Trimming pared 4 bases from V and 2 bases from J, leaving 12 bases between. Germline CDR1 SGHTA, CDR2 FQGTGA. As DNA, the CDR3 is TGTGCCAGCAGCTCGTCGACTAGTCCCTACAATGAGCAGTTCTTC. It translates to CASSSSTSPYNEQFF.

The chain links TRBV28 to TRBJ1-6, with D possibly TRBD1 on 5 matching bases. The germline V gene has CDR1 MDHEN and CDR2 SYDVKM. The CDR3 spans 12 residues. Deletions cut 3 bases from V and 13 bases from J, with 10 bases between. CDR3 DNA sequence: TGTGCCAGCAGTTTCCGGGGGGGGCCCCTCCACTTT. It yields the protein CASSFRGGPLHF.

This sequence joins TRBV10-2 and TRBJ1-2, with D possibly being TRBD1 (5 bases). The CDR3 loop spans 13 amino acids. From germline, CDR1 is WSHSY and CDR2 SAAADI. Trimming removed 6 bases at V and 8 bases at J, with 16 bases between. CDR3 in DNA: TGCGCCAGCAGATACCCCGGCGGGGCCGGCTACACCTTC. Its protein is CASRYPGGAGYTF.

V and J are TRBV4-3 and TRBJ2-1, with D perhaps matching TRBD2 (5 bases). V was cut by 3 bases and J by 9 bases, with 15 bases left in between. This CDR3 is 14 amino acids long. Germline CDR1 is LGHNA and CDR2 is YSLEER. The CDR3 DNA reads as TGCGCCAGCAGCCAGGATAGGGTAGGGAGTGAGCAGTTCTTC. Amino acids: CASSQDRVGSEQFF.

The rearrangement links TRBV9 to TRBJ1-4, with a tentative D call TRBD1 (6 bases). Germline CDR1 and CDR2: SGDLS and YYNGEE. The V gene lost 3 bases and the J gene lost 2 bases, with 11 bases spanning the gap. This CDR3 is built from 15 residues. CDR3 sequence reads: CASSEQGRTNEKLFF. The DNA of the CDR3 is TGTGCCAGCAGCGAGCAGGGGCGGACTAATGAAAAACTGTTTTTT.

The chain links TRBV28 to TRBJ2-7; 8 positions match TRBD1. The CDR3 contains 14 residues. Germline values: CDR1 MDHEN, CDR2 SYDVKM. V was clipped by 8 bases and J by 4 bases; unmatched bases: 10. CDR3 in DNA: TGTGCCAGCGTCGGCAGGGGGCTCTTGTACGAGCAGTACTTC. Amino acid sequence: CASVGRGLLYEQYF.

This clone was recorded only once. The chain combines TRBV19 with TRBJ1-5; no clear D gene. CDR3 size: 17 residues. V lost 4 bases, J lost 6 bases, and 22 bases lay in between. The germline CDR1 and CDR2 sequences are LNHDA and SQIVND (reference sequence). This chain's CDR3 is CASSTGLPGWIIQPQHF. CDR3 sequence (DNA): TGTGCCAGTAGTACAGGACTGCCAGGTTGGATCATTCAGCCCCAGCATTTT. The full variable domain, in which reference TRBV19 and TRBJ1-5 provide the parts outside the CDR3, is DGGITQSPKYLFRKEGQNVTLSCEQNLNHDAMYWYRQDPGQGLRLIYYSQIVNDFQKGDIAEGYSVSREKKESFPLTVTSAQKNPTAFYLCASSTGLPGWIIQPQHFGDGTRLSIL.

This rearrangement joins TRBV28 to TRBJ2-1, with D possibly being TRBD1 (6 bases). Trimming removed 3 bases from V and 9 bases from J, with 21 bases in between. Germline V lookup: CDR1 MDHEN, CDR2 SYDVKM. There are 16 residues in the CDR3. For the CDR3, the DNA is TGTGCCAGCAGTTTCTCCGGGACACTACCGTTCGGTGAGCAGTTCTTC. This sequence encodes CASSFSGTLPFGEQFF.

The rearrangement joins TRBV11-1 to TRBJ2-2, with D maybe TRBD1 (6 bases). Trimming removed 5 bases at V and 0 bases at J, with 7 bases between. The CDR3 is 14 amino acids. CDR1 SGHAT and CDR2 FQDESV come from the germline V gene (reference sequence). In DNA, the CDR3 is TGTGCCAGCAGCGGACAGACGAACACCGGGGAGCTGTTTTTT. Amino acids: CASSGQTNTGELFF.

The table lists this clone with a count of one. V gene TRBV2 combines with J gene TRBJ1-1; TRBD1 might be the D (6 bases). Germline values: CDR1 SNHLY, CDR2 FYNNEI. The CDR3 loop spans 19 amino acids. V was pared by 7 bases and J by 3 bases, with 30 bases between. For the CDR3, the DNA is TGTGCCAGCACTCCAGCGGGCGGGAGAGGGGGGCTCGACGACACTGAAGCTTTCTTT. It translates to CASTPAGGRGGLDDTEAFF. Complete variable domain (other parts from reference TRBV2 and TRBJ1-1): EPEVTQTPSHQVTQMGQEVILRCVPISNHLYFYWYRQILGQKVEFLVSFYNNEISEKSEIFDDQFSVERPDGSNFTLKIRSTKLEDSAMYFCASTPAGGRGGLDDTEAFFGQGTRLTVV.

The chain couples TRBV9 to TRBJ1-5; D is perhaps TRBD1 (5 bases). From germline, CDR1 is SGDLS and CDR2 YYNGEE. V shed 0 bases and J shed 7 bases, with 8 bases lying between them. This CDR3 is built from 13 residues. The CDR3 coding sequence is TGTGCCAGCAGCGTAGGCGGACACCAGCCCCAGCATTTT. Translated, it gives CASSVGGHQPQHF.

The chain combines TRBV10-3 with TRBJ2-5; 13 nucleotides agree with TRBD2. V was clipped by 0 bases and J by 4 bases; unmatched bases: 5. Germline V gene sequence: CDR1 ENHRY, CDR2 SYGVKD. The CDR3 is 17 amino acids. CDR3 sequence: CAISESRLAGGAETQYF. CDR3 sequence (DNA): TGTGCCATCAGTGAGTCTAGACTAGCGGGGGGAGCAGAGACCCAGTACTTC.

This chain connects TRBV27 to TRBJ1-1; TRBD1 matches 7 bases. The germline gives CDR1 MNHEY, CDR2 SMNVEV (reference sequence). V lost 7 bases to trimming and J lost 7 bases; unmatched junction nucleotides: 6. The CDR3 spans 12 residues. CDR3 sequence: CASTGQKGEAFF. The CDR3 region has the DNA TGTGCCAGCACGGGACAGAAGGGTGAAGCTTTCTTT.

The chain links TRBV29-1 to TRBJ2-3; 7 bases fit TRBD1. Germline loops: CDR1 SQVTM, CDR2 ANQGSEA. The CDR3 is 16 amino acids. V shed 6 bases, J shed 0 bases, and the junction held 12 bases outside the gene matches. The CDR3 protein is CSVYNSRGLSTDTQYF. CDR3 coding DNA: TGCAGCGTGTATAATTCGAGGGGGCTTAGCACAGATACGCAGTATTTT.

This chain connects TRBV18 to TRBJ2-1; TRBD1 matches 9 bases. Germline CDR1 reads KGHSH; CDR2 reads LQKENI. Trimming at V came to 3 bases and at J to 6 bases, leaving 6 bases not matched to a gene. The CDR3 runs 15 residues. DNA of the CDR3: TGTGCCAGCTCACCCCTACAGGGGGCGGTCAATGAGCAGTTCTTC. This encodes CASSPLQGAVNEQFF.

The J gene is TRBJ2-2, the V gene TRBV18, with 8 bases aligning to TRBD1. Per germline, CDR1 KGHSH and CDR2 LQKENI. With V trimmed by 2 bases and J by 3 bases, 11 bases remained unmatched. CDR3 size: 18 residues. As DNA, the CDR3 is TGTGCCAGCTCACCAGCCCTGGGACAGGCGGAGGACACCGGGGAGCTGTTTTTT. Its translation is CASSPALGQAEDTGELFF.

V usage is TRBV5-1 and J usage is TRBJ2-2; 10 nucleotides match TRBD2. V was clipped by 4 bases and J by 5 bases; unmatched bases: 8. The CDR3 is 16 amino acids. Germline loops: CDR1 SGHRS, CDR2 YFSETQ. In DNA form, the CDR3 reads TGCGCCAGCAGCGTAAGCGGGGGGGCTGAGACCGGGGAGCTGTTTTTT. Protein sequence: CASSVSGGAETGELFF.

V and J are TRBV7-8 and TRBJ2-2; 7 nucleotides match TRBD1. CDR1 and CDR2 from the germline V gene are SGHVS and FQNEAQ. V shed 1 base and J 3 bases; nucleotides not matched to a gene: 5. This CDR3 is 16 amino acids long. The CDR3 protein is CASSLVGDRYTGELFF. DNA of the CDR3: TGTGCCAGCAGCTTAGTGGGGGACAGATACACCGGGGAGCTGTTTTTT.